The clone carrying this T cell receptor beta chain turned up a few times. These data come from a study of blood T cell repertoires in COVID-19. Study as a whole: Specimens from acute and convalescent COVID-19 originated in the United States, Italy and Spain. T cells, B-cell-depleted T cells, or PBMCs provided the cDNA or gDNA that served as material.

The germline gives CDR1 LGHNA, CDR2 YNFKEQ. Trimming stripped 1 base from V and 0 bases from J, with 16 bases between. This CDR3 is built from 17 residues. Clones were sequenced by immunoSEQ multiplex PCR, and TCRdb holds only the in-frame ones, with some missing. Seen here are some 200,000 clones, 90% observed once, and the top ten hold approximately 0.48%. This rearrangement joins TRBV4-2 to TRBJ2-7; D possibly corresponds to TRBD1 (6 bases). This receptor was taken from a man between 45 and 60 years old with acute or convalescent COVID-19. Sequencing was carried out using peripheral blood. This CDR3 is CASSQGTQQGNSYEQYF. In DNA form, the CDR3 reads TGTGCCAGCAGCCAAGGAACTCAACAGGGAAACTCCTACGAGCAGTACTTC.